The entry that follows covers one TCR beta chain sequence. The table came from immunoSEQ multiplex PCR; TCRdb's copy has only in-frame clones and leaves some out. The sample lists 550,000 to 800,000 clones; over 75% were seen once. The data were taken from a study of shared T cell receptors in the human thymus. CDR1 and CDR2 from the germline V gene are MDHEN and SYDVKM. The CDR3 consists of 14 residues. The J segment lost 6 bases and the V segment lost 2 bases, leaving 6 bases of the junction unmatched. This sample was shared with a second study, whose subject was human thymus T cells. According to that study: It was healthy Finnish infants having corrective surgery for congenital heart defects who were the donors. Resected material from corrective heart surgery provided the thymus tissue analysed. There appeared to be biased usage of V and J genes in thymic and blood repertoires. Unrelated people showed highly overlapping thymic repertoires, related research reported.

The chain couples TRBV28 to TRBJ1-1, with 7 bases matching TRBD1. The sequence derives from a girl in the first two years of life with a congenital heart defect. Sequenced input: thymocytes. The CDR3 is CASSLGTVSSEAFF. The DNA of the CDR3 is TGTGCCAGCAGTTTAGGGACAGTGTCCTCTGAAGCTTTCTTT. The full variable domain, completed using reference TRBV28 and TRBJ1-1, is DVKVTQSSRYLVKRTGEKVFLECVQDMDHENMFWYRQDPGLGLRLIYFSYDVKMKEKGDIPEGYSVSREKKERFSLILESASTNQTSMYLCASSLGTVSSEAFFGQGTRLTVV.